This T cell receptor (beta chain) was obtained from a study of T cells in Graves' hyperthyroidism and ophthalmopathy. RNA transcripts provided the source from which TCR beta CDR3 regions were amplified. An initial round of RT-PCR targeting the TCR CDR3 relied on the HTBI primer set. Via MiXCR, TCRdb re-called the multiplex PCR reads, giving one row per CDR3 protein. The sample lists approximately 420,000 distinct CDR3 sequences, roughly 15% occurring once. The germline gives CDR1 SGHAT, CDR2 FQNNGV. The CDR3 is 15 amino acids. V shed 5 bases and J 6 bases; nucleotides not matched to a gene: 9. Researchers defined stable Graves' hyperthyroidism as no ophthalmopathy progression within 18 months. Extraction of PBMCs used under 13 ml of fresh peripheral blood. This clonotype was counted at least ten times.

The sample comprised blood. The chain is built from TRBV11-2 and TRBJ2-1; 8 bases are shared with TRBD2. The clonotype was recovered from a woman aged 18-29 years with Graves' hyperthyroidism. This chain's CDR3 is CASSPRERESNEQFF. The CDR3 DNA reads TGTGCCAGCAGCCCGAGGGAGCGGGAGTCCAATGAGCAGTTCTTC.